This T cell receptor (beta chain) was documented in a study of long-term antiretroviral therapy in people with HIV. Turning to this clone: Its antigen remains unknown.

Sequencing relied on immunoSEQ assay v3.0, run at survey level. Using immunoSEQ multiplex PCR, the repertoire was profiled, and TCRdb retains in-frame clones only, with some absent. The sample holds 42,000 or so clones, around 86% seen once. The V gene end was trimmed by 7 bases and the J gene end by 1 base; junction bases not matched to a gene: 4. This CDR3 has 14 amino acids. Germline loops: CDR1 SGHRS, CDR2 YFSETQ. Specimens held roughly 0.9-10 million cryopreserved PBMC prior to DNA extraction. General observations from the study: Spans of CDR3 length were tighter for HIV repertoires than for controls.

The origin of this receptor is a woman between 45 and 65 years old with HIV. J is TRBJ2-7 and V is TRBV5-1; TRBD2 matches 11 bases. This specimen consisted of unsorted PBMCs, obtained 0.1 years before starting antiretroviral therapy. CDR3 amino acids: CASGGTSGSYEQYF. The CDR3 region has the DNA TGCGCCAGCGGAGGGACTAGCGGTTCCTACGAGCAGTACTTC. Full variable domain (outside the CDR3, taken from reference TRBV5-1 and TRBJ2-7): KAGVTQTPRYLIKTRGQQVTLSCSPISGHRSVSWYQQTPGQGLQFLFEYFSETQRNKGNFPGRFSGRQFSNSRSEMNVSTLELGDSALYLCASGGTSGSYEQYFGPGTRLTVT.